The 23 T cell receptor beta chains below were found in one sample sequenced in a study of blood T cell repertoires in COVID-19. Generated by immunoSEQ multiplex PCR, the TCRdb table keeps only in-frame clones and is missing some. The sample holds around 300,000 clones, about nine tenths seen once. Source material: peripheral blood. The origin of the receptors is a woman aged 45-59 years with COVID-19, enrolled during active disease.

Written as DNA, the CDR3 is TGCGCCAGCAGCCCTTCCGGGACACTGAACACTGAAGCTTTCTTT. Translating it yields CASSPSGTLNTEAFF. The chain carries TRBV4-1 and TRBJ1-1; D is possibly TRBD1 (6 bases). Trimming removed 4 bases from V and 0 bases from J, with 12 bases in between. This CDR3 has 15 residues. The germline V gene has CDR1 MGHRA and CDR2 YSYEKL.

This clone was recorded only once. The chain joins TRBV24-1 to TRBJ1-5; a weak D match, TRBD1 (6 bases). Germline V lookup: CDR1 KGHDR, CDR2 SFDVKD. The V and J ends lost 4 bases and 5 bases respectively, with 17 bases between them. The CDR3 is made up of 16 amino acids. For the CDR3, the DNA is TGTGCCACCAGTGACCGCACGGGGGGGGCGCATCAGCCCCAGCATTTT. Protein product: CATSDRTGGAHQPQHF.

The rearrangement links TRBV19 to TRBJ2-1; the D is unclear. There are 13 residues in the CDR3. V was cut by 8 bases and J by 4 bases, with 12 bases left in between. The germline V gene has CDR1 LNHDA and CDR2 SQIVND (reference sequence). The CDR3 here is CASRRHQYNEQFF. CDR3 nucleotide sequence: TGTGCCAGTCGGCGGCACCAATACAATGAGCAGTTCTTC.

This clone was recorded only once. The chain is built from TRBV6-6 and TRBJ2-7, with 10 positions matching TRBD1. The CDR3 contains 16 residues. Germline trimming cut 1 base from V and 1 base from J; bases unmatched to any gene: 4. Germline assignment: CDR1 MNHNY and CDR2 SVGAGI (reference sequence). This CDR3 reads CASSYLGQGISYEQYF. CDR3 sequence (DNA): TGTGCCAGCAGTTACTTGGGACAGGGGATTTCCTACGAGCAGTACTTC.

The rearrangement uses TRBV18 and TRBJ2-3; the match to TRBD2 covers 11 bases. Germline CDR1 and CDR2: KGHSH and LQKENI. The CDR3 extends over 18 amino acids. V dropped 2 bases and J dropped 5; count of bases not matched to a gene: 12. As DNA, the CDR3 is TGTGCCAGCTCACCATACCGCGGTCGACTAGCGGGAAAAGATACGCAGTATTTT. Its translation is CASSPYRGRLAGKDTQYF.

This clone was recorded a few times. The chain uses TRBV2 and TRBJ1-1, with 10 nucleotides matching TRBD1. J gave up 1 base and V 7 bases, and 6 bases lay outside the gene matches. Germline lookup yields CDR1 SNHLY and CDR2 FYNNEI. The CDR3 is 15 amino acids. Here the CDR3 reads CASTRDRGKNTEAFF. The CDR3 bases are TGTGCCAGCACTAGGGACAGGGGCAAGAACACTGAAGCTTTCTTT.

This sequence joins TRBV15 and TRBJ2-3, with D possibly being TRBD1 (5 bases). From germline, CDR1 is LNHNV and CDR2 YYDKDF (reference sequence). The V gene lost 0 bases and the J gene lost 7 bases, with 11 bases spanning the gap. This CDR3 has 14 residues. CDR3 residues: CATSRDIRGNTQYF. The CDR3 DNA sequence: TGTGCCACCAGCAGAGATATAAGGGGTAATACGCAGTATTTT.

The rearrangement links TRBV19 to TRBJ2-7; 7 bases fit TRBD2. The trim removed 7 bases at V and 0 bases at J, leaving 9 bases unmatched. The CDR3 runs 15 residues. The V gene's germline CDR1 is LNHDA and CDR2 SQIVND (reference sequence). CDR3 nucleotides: TGTGCCAGTACCTTGCAAGCGGGACGCTCCTACGAGCAGTACTTC. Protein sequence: CASTLQAGRSYEQYF.

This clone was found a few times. The CDR3 DNA is TGTGCCAGCAGCGTAGAAGGGACAGGCGGCTACACCTTC. Its translation is CASSVEGTGGYTF. V usage is TRBV9 and J usage is TRBJ1-2; the match to TRBD1 covers 8 bases. This CDR3 region has 13 residues. V dropped 0 bases and J dropped 8; count of bases not matched to a gene: 3. CDR1 is SGDLS and CDR2 is YYNGEE in the germline V gene.

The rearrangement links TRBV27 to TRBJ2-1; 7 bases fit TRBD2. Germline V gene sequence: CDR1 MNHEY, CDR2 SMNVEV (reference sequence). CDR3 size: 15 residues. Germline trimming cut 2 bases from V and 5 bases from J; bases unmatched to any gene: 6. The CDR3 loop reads CASSLSGRAHNEQFF. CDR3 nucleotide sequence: TGTGCCAGCAGTTTAAGTGGGAGGGCCCACAATGAGCAGTTCTTC.

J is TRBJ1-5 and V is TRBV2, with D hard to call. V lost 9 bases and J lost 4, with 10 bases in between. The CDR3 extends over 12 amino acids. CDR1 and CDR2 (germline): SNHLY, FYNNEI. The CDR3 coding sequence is TGTGCCAGTACAGTATTTAATCAGCCCCAGCATTTT. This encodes CASTVFNQPQHF.

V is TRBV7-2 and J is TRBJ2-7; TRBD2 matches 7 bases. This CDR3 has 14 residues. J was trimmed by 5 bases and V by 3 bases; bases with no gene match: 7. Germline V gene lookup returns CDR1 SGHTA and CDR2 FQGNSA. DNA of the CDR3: TGTGCCAGCAGCTTGAGGTGGCGGGAGCACGAGCAGTACTTC. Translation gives CASSLRWREHEQYF.

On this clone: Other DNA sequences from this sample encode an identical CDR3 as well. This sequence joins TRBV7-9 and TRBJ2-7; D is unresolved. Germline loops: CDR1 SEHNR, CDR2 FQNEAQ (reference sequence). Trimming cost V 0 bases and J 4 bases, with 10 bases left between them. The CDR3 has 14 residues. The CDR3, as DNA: TGTGCCAGCAGCTTAGCAGACTCTACTTACGAGCAGTACTTC. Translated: CASSLADSTYEQYF.

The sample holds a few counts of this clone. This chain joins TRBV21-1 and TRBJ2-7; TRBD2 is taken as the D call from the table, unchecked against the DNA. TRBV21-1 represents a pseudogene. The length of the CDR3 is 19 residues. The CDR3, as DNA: TGTGCCAGCAGCAGGAGACAGGGTGGACTAGCGGGTTTCCACTACGAGCAGTACTTC. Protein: CASSRRQGGLAGFHYEQYF.

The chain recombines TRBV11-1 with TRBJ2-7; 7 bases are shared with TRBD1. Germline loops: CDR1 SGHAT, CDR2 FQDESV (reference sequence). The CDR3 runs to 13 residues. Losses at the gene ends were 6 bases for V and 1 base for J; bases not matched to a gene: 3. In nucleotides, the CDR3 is TGTGCCAGCAGTACGGACAGGTCCTACGAGCAGTACTTC. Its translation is CASSTDRSYEQYF.

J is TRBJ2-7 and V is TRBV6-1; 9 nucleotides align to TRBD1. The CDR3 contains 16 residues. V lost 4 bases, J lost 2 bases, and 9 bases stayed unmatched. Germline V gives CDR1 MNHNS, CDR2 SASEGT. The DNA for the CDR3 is TGTGCCAGCAGTGCCAACCGGAGGACAGGGGCCTACGAGCAGTACTTC. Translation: CASSANRRTGAYEQYF.

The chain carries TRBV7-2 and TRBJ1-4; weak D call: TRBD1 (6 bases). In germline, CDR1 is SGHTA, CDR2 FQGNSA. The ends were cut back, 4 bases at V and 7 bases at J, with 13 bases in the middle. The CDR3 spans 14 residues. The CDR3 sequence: CASSSGTRSEKLFF. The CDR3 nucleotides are TGTGCCAGCAGCTCCGGGACACGCAGTGAAAAACTGTTTTTT.

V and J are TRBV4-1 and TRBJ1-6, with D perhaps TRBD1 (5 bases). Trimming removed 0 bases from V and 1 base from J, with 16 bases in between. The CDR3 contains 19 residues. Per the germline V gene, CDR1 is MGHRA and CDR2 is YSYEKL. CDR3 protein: CASSQDRGGEGSYNSPLHF. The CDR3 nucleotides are TGCGCCAGCAGCCAAGATCGGGGGGGGGAAGGTTCCTATAATTCACCCCTCCACTTT.

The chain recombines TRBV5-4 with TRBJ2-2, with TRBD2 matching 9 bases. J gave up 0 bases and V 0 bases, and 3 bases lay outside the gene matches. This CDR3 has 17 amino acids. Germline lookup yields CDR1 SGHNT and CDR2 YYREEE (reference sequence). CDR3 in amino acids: CASSLEGGRANTGELFF. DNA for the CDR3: TGTGCCAGCAGCTTGGAAGGCGGGAGGGCGAACACCGGGGAGCTGTTTTTT.

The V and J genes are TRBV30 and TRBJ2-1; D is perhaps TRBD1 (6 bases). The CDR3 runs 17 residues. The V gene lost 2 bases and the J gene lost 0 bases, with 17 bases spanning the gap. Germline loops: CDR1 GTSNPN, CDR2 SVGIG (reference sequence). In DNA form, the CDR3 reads TGTGCCTGGAGTTTGTTAAGGGGGAAGGGCTCCTACAATGAGCAGTTCTTC. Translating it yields CAWSLLRGKGSYNEQFF.

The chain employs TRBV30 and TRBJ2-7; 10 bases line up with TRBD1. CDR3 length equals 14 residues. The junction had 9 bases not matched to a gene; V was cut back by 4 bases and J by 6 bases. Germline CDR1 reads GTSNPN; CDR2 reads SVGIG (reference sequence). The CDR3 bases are TGTGCCTGGAATGGACAGGGGGGTCTTTCCGAGCAGTACTTC. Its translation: CAWNGQGGLSEQYF.

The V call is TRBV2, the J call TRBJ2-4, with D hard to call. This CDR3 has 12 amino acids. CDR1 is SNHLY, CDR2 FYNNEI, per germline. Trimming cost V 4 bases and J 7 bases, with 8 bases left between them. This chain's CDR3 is CASSGRSNIQYF. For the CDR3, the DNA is TGTGCCAGCAGTGGTCGCAGTAACATTCAGTACTTC.

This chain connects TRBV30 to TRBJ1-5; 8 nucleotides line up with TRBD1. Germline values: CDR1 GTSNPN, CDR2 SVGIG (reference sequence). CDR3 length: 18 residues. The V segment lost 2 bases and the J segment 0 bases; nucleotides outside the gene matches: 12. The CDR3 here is CAWSPQDRVGYSNQPQHF. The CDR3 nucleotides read TGTGCCTGGAGTCCCCAGGACAGGGTAGGGTATAGCAATCAGCCCCAGCATTTT.